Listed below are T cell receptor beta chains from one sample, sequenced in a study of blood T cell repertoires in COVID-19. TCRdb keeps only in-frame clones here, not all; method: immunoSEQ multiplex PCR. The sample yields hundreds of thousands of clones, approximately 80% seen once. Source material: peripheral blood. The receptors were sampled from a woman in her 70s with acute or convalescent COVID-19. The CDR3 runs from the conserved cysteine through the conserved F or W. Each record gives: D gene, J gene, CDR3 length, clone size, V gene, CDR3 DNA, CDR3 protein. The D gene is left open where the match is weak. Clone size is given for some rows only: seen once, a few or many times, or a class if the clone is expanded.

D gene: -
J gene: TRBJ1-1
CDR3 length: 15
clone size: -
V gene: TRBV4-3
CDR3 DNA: TGCGCCAGCAGCCCTCGAGCGACAGTGGGAACTGAAGCTTTCTTT
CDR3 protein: CASSPRATVGTEAFF

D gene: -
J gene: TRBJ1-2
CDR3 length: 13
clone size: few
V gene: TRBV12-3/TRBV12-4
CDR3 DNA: TGTGCCAGCAGTTTAGTGCAGGCCTATGGCTACACCTTC
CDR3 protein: CASSLVQAYGYTF

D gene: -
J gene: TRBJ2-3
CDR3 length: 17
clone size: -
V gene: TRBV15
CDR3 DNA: TGTGCCACCAGCAGGGCAACTAGTTCCCTTAAAGGAGATACGCAGTATTTT
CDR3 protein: CATSRATSSLKGDTQYF

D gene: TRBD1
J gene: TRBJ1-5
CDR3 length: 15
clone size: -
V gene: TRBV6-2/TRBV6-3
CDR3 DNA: TGTGCCAGCAGTTACGGGACAGGGGAGGTGCAGCCCCAGCATTTT
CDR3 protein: CASSYGTGEVQPQHF

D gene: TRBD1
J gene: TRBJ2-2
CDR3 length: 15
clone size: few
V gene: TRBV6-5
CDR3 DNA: TGTGCCAGCAGGATGGACAGGGGACAGGCCGGGGAGCTGTTTTTT
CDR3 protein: CASRMDRGQAGELFF

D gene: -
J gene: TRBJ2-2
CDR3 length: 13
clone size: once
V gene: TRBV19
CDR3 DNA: TGTGCCAGTAGTACACAGAACACCGGGGAGCTGTTTTTT
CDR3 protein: CASSTQNTGELFF

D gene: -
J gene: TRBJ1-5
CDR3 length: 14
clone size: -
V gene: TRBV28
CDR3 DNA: TGTGCCAGCAGGAACCAAGGAGGCAATCAGCCCCAGCATTTT
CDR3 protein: CASRNQGGNQPQHF

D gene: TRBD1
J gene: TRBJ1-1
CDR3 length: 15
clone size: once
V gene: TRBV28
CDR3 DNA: TGTGCCAGCAGTCCTCTCCGGACAGGGGGCACTGAAGCTTTCTTT
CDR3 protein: CASSPLRTGGTEAFF

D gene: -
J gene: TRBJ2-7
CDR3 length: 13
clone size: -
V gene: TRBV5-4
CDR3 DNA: TGTGCCAGCAGCTTGGACAGGCTCTACGAGCAGTACTTC
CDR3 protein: CASSLDRLYEQYF

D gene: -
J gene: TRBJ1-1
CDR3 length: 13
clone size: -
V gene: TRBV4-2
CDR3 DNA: TGTGCCAGCAGCCAACAGGGGTTTACTGAAGCTTTCTTT
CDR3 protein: CASSQQGFTEAFF

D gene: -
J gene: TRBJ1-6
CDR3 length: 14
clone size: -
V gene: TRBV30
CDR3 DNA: TGTGCCTGGAGTTCAACGGGACTCAATTCACCCCTCCACTTT
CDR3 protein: CAWSSTGLNSPLHF

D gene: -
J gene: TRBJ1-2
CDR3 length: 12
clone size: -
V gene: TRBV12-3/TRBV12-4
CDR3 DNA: TGTGCCAGCAGTTTATCAGGGGAGGGCTACACCTTC
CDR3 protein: CASSLSGEGYTF

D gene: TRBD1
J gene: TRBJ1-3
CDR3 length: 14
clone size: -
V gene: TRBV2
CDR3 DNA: TGTGCCAGCAACCCGACAGGGTTAGGAAACACCATATATTTT
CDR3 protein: CASNPTGLGNTIYF

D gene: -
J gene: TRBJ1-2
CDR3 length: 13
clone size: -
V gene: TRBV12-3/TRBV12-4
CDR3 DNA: TGTGCCAGCAGTTTTTTGGACAAGGATGGCTACACCTTC
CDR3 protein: CASSFLDKDGYTF

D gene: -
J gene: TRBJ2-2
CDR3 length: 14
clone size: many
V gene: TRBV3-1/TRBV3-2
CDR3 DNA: TGTGCCAGCAGCCAAGAGAGGGTCACCGGGGAGCTGTTTTTT
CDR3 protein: CASSQERVTGELFF

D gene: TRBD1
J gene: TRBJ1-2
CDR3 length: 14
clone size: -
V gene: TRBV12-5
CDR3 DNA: TGTGCTAGTGGTCTCGGGACAGGGAACTATGGCTACACCTTC
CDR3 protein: CASGLGTGNYGYTF

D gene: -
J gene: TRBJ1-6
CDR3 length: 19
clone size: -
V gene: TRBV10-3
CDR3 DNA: TGTGCCATCAGTGGGAGTGAGGGACATTCAAGCTCCTATAATTCACCCCTCCACTTT
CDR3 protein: CAISGSEGHSSSYNSPLHF

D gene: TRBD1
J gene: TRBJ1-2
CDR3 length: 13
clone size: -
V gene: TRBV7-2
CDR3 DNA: TGTGCCAGCAGCTTAGGACAGGGTCGTGGCTACACCTTC
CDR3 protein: CASSLGQGRGYTF

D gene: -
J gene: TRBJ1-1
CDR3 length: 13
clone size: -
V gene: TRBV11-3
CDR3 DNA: TGTGCCAGCAGCTACAGGGTCGACACTGAAGCTTTCTTT
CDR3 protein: CASSYRVDTEAFF

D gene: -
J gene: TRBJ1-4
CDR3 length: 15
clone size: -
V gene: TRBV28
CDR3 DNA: TGTGCCAGCAGCCCAGCAGGGGCGACTAATGAAAAACTGTTTTTT
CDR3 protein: CASSPAGATNEKLFF

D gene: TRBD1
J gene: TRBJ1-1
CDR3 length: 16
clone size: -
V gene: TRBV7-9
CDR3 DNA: TGTGCCAGCAGCACATTCTGGGGACAGGGGAACACTGAAGCTTTCTTT
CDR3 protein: CASSTFWGQGNTEAFF

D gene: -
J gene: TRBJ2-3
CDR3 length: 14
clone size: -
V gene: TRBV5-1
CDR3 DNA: TGCGCCAGCAGCCCACTGGACAGCTCAGATACGCAGTATTTT
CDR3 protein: CASSPLDSSDTQYF

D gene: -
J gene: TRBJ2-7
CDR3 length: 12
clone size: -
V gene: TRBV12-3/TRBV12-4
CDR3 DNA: TGTGCCAGCAGTTTAAATGGAGGGGAGCAGTACTTC
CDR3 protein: CASSLNGGEQYF

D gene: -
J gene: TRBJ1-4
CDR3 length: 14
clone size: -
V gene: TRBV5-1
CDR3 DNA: TGCGCCAGCACCGTCGACAGGATCAATGAAAAACTGTTTTTT
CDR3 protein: CASTVDRINEKLFF

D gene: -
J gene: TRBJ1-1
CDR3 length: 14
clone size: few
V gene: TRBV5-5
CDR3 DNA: TGTGCCAGCCGCCTTCCGGGGGGGGACACTGAAGCTTTCTTT
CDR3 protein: CASRLPGGDTEAFF

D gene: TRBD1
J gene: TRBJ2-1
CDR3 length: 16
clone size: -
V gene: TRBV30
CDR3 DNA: TGTGCCTGGAGTGTACAGGGGGCTGGTCGGAAGGGTGAGCAGTTCTTC
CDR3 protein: CAWSVQGAGRKGEQFF

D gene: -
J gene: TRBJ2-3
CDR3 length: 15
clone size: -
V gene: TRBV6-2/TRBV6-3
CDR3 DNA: TGTGCCAGCAGTTACTCGAATAGCAGGGGAGATACGCAGTATTTT
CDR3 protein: CASSYSNSRGDTQYF

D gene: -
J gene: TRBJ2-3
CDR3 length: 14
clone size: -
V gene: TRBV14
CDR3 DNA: TGTGCCAGCAGCCACCGACAGTTAACAGATACGCAGTATTTT
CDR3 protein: CASSHRQLTDTQYF

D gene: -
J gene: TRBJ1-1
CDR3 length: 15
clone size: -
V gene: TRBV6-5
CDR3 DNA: TGTGCCAGCACGAGAGGTGCTTTGATGAACACTGAAGCTTTCTTT
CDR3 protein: CASTRGALMNTEAFF

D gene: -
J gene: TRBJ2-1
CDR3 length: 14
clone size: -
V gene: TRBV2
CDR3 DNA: TGCGCCAGCAGTGAAGCGCGCAGGTTCGGGATATGGTTCTTC
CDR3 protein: CASSEARRFGIWFF

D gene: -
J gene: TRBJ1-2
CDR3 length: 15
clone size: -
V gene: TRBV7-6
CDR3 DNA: TGTGCCAGCAGCTTAGGTTTTGGCAGGGACTATGGCTACACCTTC
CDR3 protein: CASSLGFGRDYGYTF

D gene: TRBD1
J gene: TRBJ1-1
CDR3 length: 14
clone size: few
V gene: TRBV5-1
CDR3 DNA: TGCGCCAGCAGACAAGGACAGGCTAACACTGAAGCTTTCTTT
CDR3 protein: CASRQGQANTEAFF

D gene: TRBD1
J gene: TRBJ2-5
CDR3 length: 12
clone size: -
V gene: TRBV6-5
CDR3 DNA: TGTGCCGCCGACAGGGGCGAAGAGACCCAGTACTTC
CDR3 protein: CAADRGEETQYF

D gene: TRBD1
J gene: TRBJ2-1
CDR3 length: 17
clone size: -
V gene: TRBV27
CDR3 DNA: TGTGCCAGCAGTCAACCGCGGACAGGTCCCCGCTCCAATGAGCAGTTCTTC
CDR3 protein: CASSQPRTGPRSNEQFF

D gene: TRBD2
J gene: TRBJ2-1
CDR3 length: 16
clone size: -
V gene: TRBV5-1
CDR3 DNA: TGCGCCAGCAGCTTCCCGCGACCGGGGGGCTACAATGAGCAGTTCTTC
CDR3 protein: CASSFPRPGGYNEQFF

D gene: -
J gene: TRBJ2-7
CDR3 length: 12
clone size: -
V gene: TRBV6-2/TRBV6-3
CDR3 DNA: TGTGCCAGCAGTTATAGTTCCTACGAGCAGTACTTC
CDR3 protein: CASSYSSYEQYF

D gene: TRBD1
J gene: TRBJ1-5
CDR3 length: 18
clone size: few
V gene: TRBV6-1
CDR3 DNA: TGTGCCAGCAGTGTAGGCTTCGGACAGGGGCCGCGGAATCAGCCCCAGCATTTT
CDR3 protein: CASSVGFGQGPRNQPQHF

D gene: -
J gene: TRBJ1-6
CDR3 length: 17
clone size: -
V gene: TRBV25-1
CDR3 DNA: TGTGCCAGCAGTGATGGCTGGGGCCGCTCCTATAATTCACCCCTCCACTTT
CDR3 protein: CASSDGWGRSYNSPLHF

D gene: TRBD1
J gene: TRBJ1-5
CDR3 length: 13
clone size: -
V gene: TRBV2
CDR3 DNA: TGTGCCAGTAGCCTGACAGGGAATCAGCCCCAGCATTTT
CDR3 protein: CASSLTGNQPQHF